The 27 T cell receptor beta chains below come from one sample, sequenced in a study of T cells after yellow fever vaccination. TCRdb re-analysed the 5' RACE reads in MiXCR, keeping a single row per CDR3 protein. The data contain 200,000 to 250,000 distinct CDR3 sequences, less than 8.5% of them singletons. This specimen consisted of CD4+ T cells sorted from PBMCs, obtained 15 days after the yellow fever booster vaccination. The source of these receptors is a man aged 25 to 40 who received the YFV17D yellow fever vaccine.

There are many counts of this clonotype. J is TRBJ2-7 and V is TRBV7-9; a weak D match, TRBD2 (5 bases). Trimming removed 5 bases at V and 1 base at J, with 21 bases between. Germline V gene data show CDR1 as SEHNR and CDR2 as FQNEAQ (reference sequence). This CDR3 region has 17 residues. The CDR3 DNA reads TGTGCCAGCAGCCCTAGCTCCGCTAGCATAGGATCCTACGAGCAGTACTTC. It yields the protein CASSPSSASIGSYEQYF.

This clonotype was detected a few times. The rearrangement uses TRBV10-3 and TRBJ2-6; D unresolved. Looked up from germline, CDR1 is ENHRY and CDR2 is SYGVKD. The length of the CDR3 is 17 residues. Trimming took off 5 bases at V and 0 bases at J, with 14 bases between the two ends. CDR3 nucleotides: TGTGCCATCAGTAATCGCGGTACAGACTCTGGGGCCAACGTCCTGACTTTC. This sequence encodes CAISNRGTDSGANVLTF.

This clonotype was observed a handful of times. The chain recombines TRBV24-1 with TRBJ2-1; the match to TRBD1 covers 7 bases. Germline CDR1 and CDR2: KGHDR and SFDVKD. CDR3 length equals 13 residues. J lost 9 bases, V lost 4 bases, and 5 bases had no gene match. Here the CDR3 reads CATSDIDRVEQFF. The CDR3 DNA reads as TGTGCCACCAGTGACATCGACAGGGTTGAGCAGTTCTTC.

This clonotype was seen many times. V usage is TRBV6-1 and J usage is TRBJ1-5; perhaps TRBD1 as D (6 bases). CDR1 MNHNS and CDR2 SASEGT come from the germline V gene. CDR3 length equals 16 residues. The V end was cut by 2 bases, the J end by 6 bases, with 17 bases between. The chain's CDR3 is CASSEMGGDTSQPQHF. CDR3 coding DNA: TGTGCCAGCAGTGAAATGGGGGGGGACACCAGTCAGCCCCAGCATTTT.

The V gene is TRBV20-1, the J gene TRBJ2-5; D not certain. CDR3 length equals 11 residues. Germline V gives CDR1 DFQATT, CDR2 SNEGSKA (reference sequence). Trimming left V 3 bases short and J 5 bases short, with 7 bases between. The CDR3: CSASRRETQYF. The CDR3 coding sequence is TGCAGTGCTAGTCGACGGGAGACCCAGTACTTC.

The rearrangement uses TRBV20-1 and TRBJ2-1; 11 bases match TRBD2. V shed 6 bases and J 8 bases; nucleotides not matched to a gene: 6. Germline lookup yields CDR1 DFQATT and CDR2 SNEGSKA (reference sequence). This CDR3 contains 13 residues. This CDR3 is CSARLAGRDEQFF. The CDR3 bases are TGCAGTGCCAGACTAGCGGGACGGGATGAGCAGTTCTTC.

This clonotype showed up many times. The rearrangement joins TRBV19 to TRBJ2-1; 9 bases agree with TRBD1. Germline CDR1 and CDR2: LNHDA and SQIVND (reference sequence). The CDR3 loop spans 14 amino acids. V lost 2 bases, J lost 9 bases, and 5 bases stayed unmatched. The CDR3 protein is CASSIRGQGREQFF. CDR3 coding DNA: TGTGCCAGTAGTATAAGGGGACAGGGACGTGAGCAGTTCTTC. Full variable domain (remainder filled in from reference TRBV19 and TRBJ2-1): DGGITQSPKYLFRKEGQNVTLSCEQNLNHDAMYWYRQDPGQGLRLIYYSQIVNDFQKGDIAEGYSVSREKKESFPLTVTSAQKNPTAFYLCASSIRGQGREQFFGPGTRLTVL.

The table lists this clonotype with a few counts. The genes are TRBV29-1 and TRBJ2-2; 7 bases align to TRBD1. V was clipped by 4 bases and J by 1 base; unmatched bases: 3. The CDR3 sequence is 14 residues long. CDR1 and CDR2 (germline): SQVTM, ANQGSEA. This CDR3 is CSVVRDRNTGELFF. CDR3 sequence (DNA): TGCAGCGTTGTTAGGGACAGGAACACCGGGGAGCTGTTTTTT.

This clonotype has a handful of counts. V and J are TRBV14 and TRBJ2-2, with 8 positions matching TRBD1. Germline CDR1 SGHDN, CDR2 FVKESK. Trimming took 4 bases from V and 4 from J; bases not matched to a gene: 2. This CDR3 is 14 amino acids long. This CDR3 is CASSRGTGTGELFF. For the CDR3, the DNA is TGTGCCAGCAGCCGCGGGACAGGCACCGGGGAGCTGTTTTTT. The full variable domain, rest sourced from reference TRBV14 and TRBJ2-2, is EAGVTQFPSHSVIEKGQTVTLRCDPISGHDNLYWYRRVMGKEIKFLLHFVKESKQDESGMPNNRFLAERTGGTYSTLKVQPAELEDSGVYFCASSRGTGTGELFFGEGSRLTVL.

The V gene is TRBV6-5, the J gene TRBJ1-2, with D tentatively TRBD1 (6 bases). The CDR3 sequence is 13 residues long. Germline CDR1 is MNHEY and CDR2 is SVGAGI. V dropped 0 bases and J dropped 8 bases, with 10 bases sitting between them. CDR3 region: CASSYSGGEGYTF. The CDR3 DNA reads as TGTGCCAGCAGTTACTCGGGGGGCGAAGGCTACACCTTC.

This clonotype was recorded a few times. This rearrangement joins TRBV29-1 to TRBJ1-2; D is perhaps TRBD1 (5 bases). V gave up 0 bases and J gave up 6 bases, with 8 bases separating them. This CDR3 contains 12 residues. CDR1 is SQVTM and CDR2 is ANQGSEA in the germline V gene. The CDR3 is CSVEDQGDGYTF. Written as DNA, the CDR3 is TGCAGCGTTGAAGATCAAGGGGATGGCTACACCTTC.

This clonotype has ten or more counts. DNA for the CDR3: TGTGCCGGCGGACTAGCGGGTCGGACCGGGGAGCTGTTTTTT. Amino acid sequence: CAGGLAGRTGELFF. The chain carries TRBV7-8 and TRBJ2-2, with 11 bases aligning to TRBD2. Germline CDR1 is SGHVS and CDR2 is FQNEAQ. The length of the CDR3 is 14 residues. Trimming cost V 11 bases and J 5 bases; bases outside gene matches: 7.

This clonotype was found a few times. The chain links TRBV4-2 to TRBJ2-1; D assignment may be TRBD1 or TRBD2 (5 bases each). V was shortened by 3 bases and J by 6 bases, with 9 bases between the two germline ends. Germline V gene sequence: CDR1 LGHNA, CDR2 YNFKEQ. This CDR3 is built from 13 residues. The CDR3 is CASSQQRGNEQFF. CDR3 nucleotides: TGTGCCAGCAGCCAGCAGAGGGGCAATGAGCAGTTCTTC.

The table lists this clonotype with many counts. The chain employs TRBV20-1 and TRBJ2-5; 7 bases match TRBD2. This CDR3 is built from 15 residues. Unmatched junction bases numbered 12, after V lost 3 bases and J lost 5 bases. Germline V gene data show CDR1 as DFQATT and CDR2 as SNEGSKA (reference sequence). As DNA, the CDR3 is TGCAGTGCTAGGGGCGGGAGCTCCTTTAGGGAGACCCAGTACTTC. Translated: CSARGGSSFRETQYF.

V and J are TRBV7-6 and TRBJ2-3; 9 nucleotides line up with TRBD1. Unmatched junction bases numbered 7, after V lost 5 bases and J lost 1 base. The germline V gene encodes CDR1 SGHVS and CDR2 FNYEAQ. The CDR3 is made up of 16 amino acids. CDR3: CASSPAGQGGTDTQYF. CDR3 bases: TGTGCCAGCAGCCCCGCGGGACAGGGAGGCACAGATACGCAGTATTTT.

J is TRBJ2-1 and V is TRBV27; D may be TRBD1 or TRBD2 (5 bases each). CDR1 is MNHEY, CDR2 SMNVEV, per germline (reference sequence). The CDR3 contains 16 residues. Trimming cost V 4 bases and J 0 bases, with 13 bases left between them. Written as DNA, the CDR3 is TGTGCCAGCAGTTCGGTTGGGGGATTCTCCTACAATGAGCAGTTCTTC. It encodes CASSSVGGFSYNEQFF.

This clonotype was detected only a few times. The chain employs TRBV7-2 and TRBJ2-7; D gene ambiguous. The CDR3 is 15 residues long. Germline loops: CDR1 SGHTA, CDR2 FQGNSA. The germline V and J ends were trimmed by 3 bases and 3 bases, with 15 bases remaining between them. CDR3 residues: CASSFASVQNYEQYF. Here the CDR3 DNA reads TGTGCCAGCAGCTTCGCGTCAGTACAGAACTACGAGCAGTACTTC.

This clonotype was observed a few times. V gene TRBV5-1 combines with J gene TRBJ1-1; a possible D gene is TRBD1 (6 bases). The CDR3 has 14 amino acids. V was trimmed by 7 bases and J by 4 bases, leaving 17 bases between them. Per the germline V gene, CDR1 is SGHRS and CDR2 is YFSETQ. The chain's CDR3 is CASQWGGEGTEAFF. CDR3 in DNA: TGCGCCAGCCAGTGGGGGGGCGAGGGCACTGAAGCTTTCTTT.

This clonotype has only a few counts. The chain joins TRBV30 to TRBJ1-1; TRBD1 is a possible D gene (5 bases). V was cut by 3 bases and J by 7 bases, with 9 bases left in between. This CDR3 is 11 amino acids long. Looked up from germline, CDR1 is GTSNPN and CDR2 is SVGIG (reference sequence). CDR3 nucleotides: TGTGCCTGGAGAGGGACTCTTGAAGCTTTCTTT. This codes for CAWRGTLEAFF.

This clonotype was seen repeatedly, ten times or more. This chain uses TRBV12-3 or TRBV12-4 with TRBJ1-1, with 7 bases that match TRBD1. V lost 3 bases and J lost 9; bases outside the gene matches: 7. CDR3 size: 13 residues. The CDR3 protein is CASSLTTGQKAFF. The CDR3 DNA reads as TGTGCCAGCAGTTTGACTACGGGACAGAAAGCTTTCTTT.

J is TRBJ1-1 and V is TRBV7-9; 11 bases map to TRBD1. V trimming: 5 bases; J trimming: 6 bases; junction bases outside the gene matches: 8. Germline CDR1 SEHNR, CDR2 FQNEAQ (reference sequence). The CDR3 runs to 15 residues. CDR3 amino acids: CASSAQGQGGPEAFF. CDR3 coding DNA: TGTGCCAGCAGCGCACAGGGACAGGGGGGCCCTGAAGCTTTCTTT.

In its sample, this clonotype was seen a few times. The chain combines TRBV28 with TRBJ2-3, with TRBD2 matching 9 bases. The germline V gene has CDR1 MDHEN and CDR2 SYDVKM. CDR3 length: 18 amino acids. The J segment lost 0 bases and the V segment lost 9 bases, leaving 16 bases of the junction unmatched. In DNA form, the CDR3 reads TGTGCCAGTTCCTCCGGGACTAGCTTCTTATCTAGCACAGATACGCAGTATTTT. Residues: CASSSGTSFLSSTDTQYF.

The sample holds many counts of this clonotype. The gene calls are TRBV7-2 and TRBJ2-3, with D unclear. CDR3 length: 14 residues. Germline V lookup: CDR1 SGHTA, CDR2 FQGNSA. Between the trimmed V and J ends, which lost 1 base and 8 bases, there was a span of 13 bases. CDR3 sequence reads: CASSLEPVISTQYF. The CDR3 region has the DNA TGTGCCAGCAGCTTAGAACCCGTGATCTCTACGCAGTATTTT. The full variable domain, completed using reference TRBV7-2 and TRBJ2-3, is GAGVSQSPSNKVTEKGKDVELRCDPISGHTALYWYRQSLGQGLEFLIYFQGNSAPDKSGLPSDRFSAERTGGSVSTLTIQRTQQEDSAVYLCASSLEPVISTQYFGPGTRLTVL.

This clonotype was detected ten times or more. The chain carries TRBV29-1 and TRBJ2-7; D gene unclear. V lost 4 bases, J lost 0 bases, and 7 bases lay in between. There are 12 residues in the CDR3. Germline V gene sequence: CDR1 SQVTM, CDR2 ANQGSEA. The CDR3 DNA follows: TGCAGCGTTGGGGCCAGCTCCTACGAGCAGTACTTC. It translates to CSVGASSYEQYF.

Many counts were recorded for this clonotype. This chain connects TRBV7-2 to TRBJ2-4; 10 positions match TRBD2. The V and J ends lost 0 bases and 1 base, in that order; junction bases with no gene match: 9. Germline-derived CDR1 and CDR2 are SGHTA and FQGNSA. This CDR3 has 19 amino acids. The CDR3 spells CASSLATSGPSDAKNIQYF. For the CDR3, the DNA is TGTGCCAGCAGCTTAGCGACTAGCGGGCCTTCCGATGCCAAAAACATTCAGTACTTC.

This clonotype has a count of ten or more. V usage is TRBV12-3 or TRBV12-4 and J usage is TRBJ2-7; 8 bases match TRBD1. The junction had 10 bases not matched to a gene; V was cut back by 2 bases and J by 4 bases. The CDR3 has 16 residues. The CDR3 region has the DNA TGTGCCAGCAGTTTATTTGGAGGGACAGGTGTTTACGAGCAGTACTTC. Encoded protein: CASSLFGGTGVYEQYF.

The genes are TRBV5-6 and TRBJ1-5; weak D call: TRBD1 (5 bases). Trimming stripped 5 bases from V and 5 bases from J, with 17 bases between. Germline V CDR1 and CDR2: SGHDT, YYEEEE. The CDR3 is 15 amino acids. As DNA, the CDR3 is TGTGCCAGCAGAAAGGGGACGGGCAGGGATCAGCCCCAGCATTTT. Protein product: CASRKGTGRDQPQHF.